The entry below describes one T cell receptor beta chain. The antigen is unknown. Germline assignment: CDR1 SGHTA and CDR2 FQGNSA. Trimming left V 2 bases short and J 13 bases short, with 11 bases between. This CDR3 comprises 11 residues. The authors reverse transcribed all of the isolated RNA, so sequencing captured expressed TCRB transcripts. TCRdb's copy holds only in-frame clones and misses some; the assay was immunoSEQ multiplex PCR. The repertoire has roughly 370,000 clones, about 14% of them found once; the top ten carry 0.03% to 0.04%. This sample was included in a study of beta chain features in type 1 diabetes. Broader study findings: When VDJ junctions were examined, type 1 diabetes patients showed fewer insertions and more deletions. Here, the possible influence of HLA type (on TCRB rearrangement) remained unresolved. Relative to healthy donors, patients appeared to have naive, central memory and Treg TCRB repertoires that were more similar.

This TCR was recovered from a man aged 30 to 39 in good health. Input material: naive CD4+ T cells from blood. The chain employs TRBV7-2 and TRBJ2-5, with D possibly TRBD1 on 6 matching bases. The CDR3 sequence: CASSLPGQPYF. The CDR3 nucleotides read TGTGCCAGCAGCTTACCGGGACAACCGTACTTC.